Described below is a single T cell receptor (beta chain) sequence and its context. A single count supports this clonotype. The target of this receptor is not known. Possible read error: a much larger clone is one base away. Libraries came from 5' RACE. The sample was run on an Illumina HiSeq 2500. The second PCR ran for roughly 6 to 11 cycles and used a J-beta primer mix along with a sample-barcoded 5' primer. A unique molecular identifier was introduced onto each TCR beta cDNA molecule by a template-switch 5' adaptor carrying 12 random nucleotides. Each sample yielded at least 2.5 million CDR3-containing paired-end reads. First-strand cDNA was synthesized from all RNA with the Mint cDNA synthesis kit, primed by a TRBC-specific oligonucleotide. Following uracil-DNA glycosylase treatment, all cDNA underwent a first 18-cycle PCR with the universal primers M1SS and BC2_uni_R. Processing in the source paper ran as follows. Each sample was normalized by randomly selecting 1 million high-quality reads, each carrying a distinct molecular identifier. Instead of being binned into consensus sequences, reads that shared molecular identifiers were thrown out. MiTCR, with a Q25 quality threshold and the strictest error-elimination algorithm, was used for CDR3 identification, clonotype clustering and error correction. A nonparametric unseen species model with Euler transformation was used to estimate a lower bound on total TCR beta diversity. TCRdb passed the public sequencing reads through fastp at Q25 and MiXCR, retaining productive beta sequences. Each CDR3 protein appears once, grouped with its most common genes and DNA. These V and J calls originate from TCRdb's pipeline instead of the authors' own analysis. The sample table lists more than 900,000 distinct CDR3 sequences, 25% to 35% of them with a count of one. The leading ten clones occupy 10% to 13% of the sample.

The data were taken from a study of blood T cells in healthy people across ages (dated by TCRdb to the mid-2010s). Notes on the research overall: In model experiments, roughly one uniquely barcoded TCR beta cDNA molecule per two T cells was captured by template switching. The study measured age-related changes in TCR beta repertoire diversity using deep sequencing normalized with unique cDNA molecular identifiers. The donors were divided into four age groups: young (average around 15 years), middle-aged (under 40), aged (about 62) and long-lived (about 84). The study analyzed two additional independent replicas of 1 million unique cDNA reads from the same blood draw for two donors, one aged 18 to 29 and one aged 80 or older. Beyond this particular receptor, the publication reports: There was a strong correlation between observed TCR beta diversity and the percentage of naive T cells measured by flow cytometry. As age increased, observed TCR beta diversity per million T cells dropped in a roughly linear way, and a significant reduction was already evident by age about 36. Because donor CMV infection status was unknown, age-related changes in expanded clonotypes were potentially confounded. Estimates of total diversity based on one million sequenced T cells were considered lower bounds and underestimates. Since profiling was done on bulk unsorted PBMCs, naive and antigen-experienced compartments could not be conclusively compared. Compared with the aged group, more naive CD4+ T cells, fewer expanded clones and increased TCR diversity were shown by the long-lived group, suggesting age selection.

The approximately 41 donors, aged 6 to 90 years, were systemically healthy Caucasian individuals from Russia. Roughly 9.5 milliliters of peripheral blood were drawn from each donor into EDTA-treated Vacutainer tubes. Ficoll-Paque density-gradient centrifugation was used to isolate PBMCs, with at least 6 million per sample. Total RNA, at least 6 micrograms per sample, was extracted from PBMCs with Trizol reagent. Naive CD45RAhigh/CD27high T cell percentages were measured by flow cytometry on a PBMC aliquot from every donor. Reading from cysteine to phenylalanine, the CDR3 counts 14 amino acids. The retained sequence is limited to the CDR3, 42 bases, with the frame set at the first base. This sample also belongs to another study, concerning T cells of mothers and their children. Reported in the second study: Nine systemically healthy Caucasian individuals served as donors, namely three mothers together with their six children. cDNA synthesis consumed the entire amount of extracted RNA, loaded at about 1.6 ug RNA in each 15 ul reaction. Sample barcodes and 2-4 random nucleotides were added via the M1S primer in the second PCR. Over 8 million TCR beta CDR3 reads came from each mother, compared with some 3 million reads from each child. Thymic selection similarly shapes TCR recombination output in related and unrelated pairs, with minor effect from inherited differences. Normalized repertoire overlap was always slightly but never significantly higher in related than unrelated mother-child pairs. Persistent microchimeric T cell clones were not detected, at a sensitivity of about 100 clones per million clonotypes. To look for features that set related mother-child pairs apart from unrelated individuals, the researchers ran deep NGS to compare the TCR beta repertoires of mothers and children. Mothers averaged about 40 +/- 4 years of age and children averaged about 12 +/- 4 years. After adapters were ligated using NEBNext reagents, the libraries underwent 100+100 nt paired-end sequencing on an Illumina HiSeq 2000. To avoid cross-contamination, the mother libraries and the child libraries were prepared a month apart and sequenced in separate runs. Between roughly 500,000 and 2,100,000 distinct TCR beta clonotypes were identified per donor. Naive TCR beta clonotypes were estimated from low-frequency clonotypes matched to each donor's FACS-determined naive share, without sorting.

This sequence originates from a woman aged 40 to 55 in good health. The sequenced material came from blood. The V and J segments used are TRBV12-3 or TRBV12-4 and TRBJ2-3, and 8 junctional nucleotides match TRBD2. The CDR3: CASRSSGGTDAQYF. The bases read TGTGCCAGCAGATCCAGCGGGGGCACAGATGCGCAGTATTTT.